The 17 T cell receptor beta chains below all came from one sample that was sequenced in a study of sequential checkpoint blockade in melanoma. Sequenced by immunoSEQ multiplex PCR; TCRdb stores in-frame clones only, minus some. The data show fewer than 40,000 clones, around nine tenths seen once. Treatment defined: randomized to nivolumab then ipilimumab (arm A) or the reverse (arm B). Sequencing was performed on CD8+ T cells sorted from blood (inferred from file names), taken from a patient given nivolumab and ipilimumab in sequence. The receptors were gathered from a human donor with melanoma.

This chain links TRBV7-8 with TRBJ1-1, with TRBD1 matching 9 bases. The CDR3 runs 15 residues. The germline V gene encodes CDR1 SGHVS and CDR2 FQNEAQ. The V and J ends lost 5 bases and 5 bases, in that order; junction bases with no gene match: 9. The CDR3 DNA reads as TGTGCCAGCAGCGCCGGGACAGGGAAGGGGACTGAAGCTTTCTTT. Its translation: CASSAGTGKGTEAFF.

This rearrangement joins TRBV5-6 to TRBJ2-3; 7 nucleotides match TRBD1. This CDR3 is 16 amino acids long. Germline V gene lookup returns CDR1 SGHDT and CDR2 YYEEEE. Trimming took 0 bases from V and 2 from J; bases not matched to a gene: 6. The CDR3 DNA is TGTGCCAGCAGCTTGGGACGGGACAGACTCACAGATACGCAGTATTTT. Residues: CASSLGRDRLTDTQYF.

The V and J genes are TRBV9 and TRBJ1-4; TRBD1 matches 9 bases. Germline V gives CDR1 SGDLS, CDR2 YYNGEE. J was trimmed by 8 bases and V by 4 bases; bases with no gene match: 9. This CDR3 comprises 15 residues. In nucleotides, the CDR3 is TGTGCCAGCAGCCCACCCACAGGGGGCTCGGAAAAACTGTTTTTT. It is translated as CASSPPTGGSEKLFF.

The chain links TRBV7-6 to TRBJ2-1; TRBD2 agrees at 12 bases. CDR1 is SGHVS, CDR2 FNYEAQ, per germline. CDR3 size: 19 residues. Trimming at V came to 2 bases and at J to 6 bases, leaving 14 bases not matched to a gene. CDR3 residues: CASSLPPSGRARVINEQFF. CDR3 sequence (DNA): TGTGCCAGCAGCTTACCGCCTAGCGGGAGGGCCCGAGTGATCAATGAGCAGTTCTTC.

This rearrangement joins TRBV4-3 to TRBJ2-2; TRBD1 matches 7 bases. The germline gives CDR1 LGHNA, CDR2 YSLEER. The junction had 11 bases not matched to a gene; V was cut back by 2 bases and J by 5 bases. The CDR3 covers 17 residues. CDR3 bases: TGCGCCAGCAGCCAATTTCGAGGGGGCCCGGGAACCGGGGAGCTGTTTTTT. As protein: CASSQFRGGPGTGELFF.

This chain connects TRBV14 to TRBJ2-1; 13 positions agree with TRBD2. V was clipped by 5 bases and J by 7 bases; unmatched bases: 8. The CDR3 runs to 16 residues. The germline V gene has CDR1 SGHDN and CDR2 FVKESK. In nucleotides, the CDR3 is TGTGCCAGCAGCGAAGGACTAGCGGGAGCTCTTAATGAGCAGTTCTTC. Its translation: CASSEGLAGALNEQFF.

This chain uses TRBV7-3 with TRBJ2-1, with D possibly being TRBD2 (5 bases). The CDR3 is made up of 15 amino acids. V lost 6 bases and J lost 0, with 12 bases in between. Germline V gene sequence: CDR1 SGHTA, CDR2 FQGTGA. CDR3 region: CASSPALASYNEQFF. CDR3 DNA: TGTGCCAGCAGTCCAGCGCTAGCCTCCTACAATGAGCAGTTCTTC.

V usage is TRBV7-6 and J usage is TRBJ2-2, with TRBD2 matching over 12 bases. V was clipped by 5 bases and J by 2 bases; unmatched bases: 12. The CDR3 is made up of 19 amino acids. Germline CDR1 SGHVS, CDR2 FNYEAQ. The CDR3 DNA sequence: TGTGCCAGCAGCAAACTAGCGGGAGGCCCCGACATAAACACCGGGGAGCTGTTTTTT. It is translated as CASSKLAGGPDINTGELFF.

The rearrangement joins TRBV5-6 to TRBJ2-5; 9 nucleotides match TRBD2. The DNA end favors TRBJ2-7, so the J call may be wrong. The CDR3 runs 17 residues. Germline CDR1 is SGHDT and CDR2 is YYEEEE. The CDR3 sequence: CASSLAASGTSSYEQYF. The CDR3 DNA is TGTGCCAGCAGCTTGGCGGCTAGCGGGACGAGCTCCTACGAGCAGTACTTC.

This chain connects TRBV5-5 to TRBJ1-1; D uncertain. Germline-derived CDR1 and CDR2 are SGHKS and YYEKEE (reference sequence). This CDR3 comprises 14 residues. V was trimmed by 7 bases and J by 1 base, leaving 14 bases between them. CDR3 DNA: TGTGCCAGCCGCGTAATCGGCGGGAACACTGAAGCTTTCTTT. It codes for CASRVIGGNTEAFF.

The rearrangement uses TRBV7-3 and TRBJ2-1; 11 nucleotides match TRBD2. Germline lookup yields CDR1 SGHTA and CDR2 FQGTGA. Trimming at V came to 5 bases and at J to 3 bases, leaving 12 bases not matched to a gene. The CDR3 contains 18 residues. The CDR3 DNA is TGTGCCAGCAGCCCCATCCTCTCGACTAGCGGGAACTACAATGAGCAGTTCTTC. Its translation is CASSPILSTSGNYNEQFF.

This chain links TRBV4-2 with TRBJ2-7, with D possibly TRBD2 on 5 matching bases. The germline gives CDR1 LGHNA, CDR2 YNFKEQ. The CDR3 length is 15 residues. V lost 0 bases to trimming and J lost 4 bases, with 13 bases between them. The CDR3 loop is CASSQDYPGGYEQYF. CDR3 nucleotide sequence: TGTGCCAGCAGCCAAGATTACCCCGGCGGGTACGAGCAGTACTTC.

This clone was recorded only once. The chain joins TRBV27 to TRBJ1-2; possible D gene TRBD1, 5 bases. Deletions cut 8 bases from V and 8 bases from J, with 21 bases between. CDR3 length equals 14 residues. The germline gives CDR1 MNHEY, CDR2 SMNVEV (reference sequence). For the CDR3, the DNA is TGTGCCAGCGGTATAAGGGGTAGGGGAGGAGGCTACACCTTC. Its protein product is CASGIRGRGGGYTF.

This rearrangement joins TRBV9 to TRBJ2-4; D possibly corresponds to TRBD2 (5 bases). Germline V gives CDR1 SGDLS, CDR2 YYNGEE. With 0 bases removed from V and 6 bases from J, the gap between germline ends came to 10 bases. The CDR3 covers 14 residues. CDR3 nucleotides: TGTGCCAGCAGCGTAGGAGGCAGCGGAAACATTCAGTACTTC. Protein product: CASSVGGSGNIQYF.

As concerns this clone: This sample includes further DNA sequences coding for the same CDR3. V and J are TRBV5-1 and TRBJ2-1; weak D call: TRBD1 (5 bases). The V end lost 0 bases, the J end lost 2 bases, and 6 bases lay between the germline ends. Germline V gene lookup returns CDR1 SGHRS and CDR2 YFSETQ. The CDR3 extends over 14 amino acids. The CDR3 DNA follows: TGCGCCAGCAGCTTGGCAGGGCCCTACAATGAGCAGTTCTTC. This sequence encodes CASSLAGPYNEQFF.

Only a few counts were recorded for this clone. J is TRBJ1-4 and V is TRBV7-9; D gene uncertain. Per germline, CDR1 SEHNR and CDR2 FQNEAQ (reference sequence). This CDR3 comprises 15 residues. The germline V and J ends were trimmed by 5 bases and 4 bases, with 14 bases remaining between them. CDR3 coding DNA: TGTGCCAGCAGCCCCCGAGAGGAGCATAATGAAAAACTGTTTTTT. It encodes CASSPREEHNEKLFF.

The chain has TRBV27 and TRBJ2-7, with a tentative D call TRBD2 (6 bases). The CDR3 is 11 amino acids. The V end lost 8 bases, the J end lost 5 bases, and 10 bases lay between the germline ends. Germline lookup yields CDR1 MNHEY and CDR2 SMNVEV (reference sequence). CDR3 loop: CASSEGHEQYF. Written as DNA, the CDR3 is TGTGCCAGCTCGGAGGGGCACGAGCAGTACTTC.